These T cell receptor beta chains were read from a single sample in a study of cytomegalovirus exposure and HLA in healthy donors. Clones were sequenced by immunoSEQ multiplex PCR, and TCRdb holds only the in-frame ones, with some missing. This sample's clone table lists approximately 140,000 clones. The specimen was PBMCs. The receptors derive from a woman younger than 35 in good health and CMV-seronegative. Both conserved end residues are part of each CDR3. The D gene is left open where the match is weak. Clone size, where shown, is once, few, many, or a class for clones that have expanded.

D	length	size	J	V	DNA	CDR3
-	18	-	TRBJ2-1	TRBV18	TGTGCCAGCTCACCACCCGTCTACTCGGAGAAGGCCTACAATGAGCAGTTCTTC	CASSPPVYSEKAYNEQFF
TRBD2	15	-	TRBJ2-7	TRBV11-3	TGTGCCAGCAGCCCAGCGGGACTAGCGACGGGGGAGCAGTACTTC	CASSPAGLATGEQYF
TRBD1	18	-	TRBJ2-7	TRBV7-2	TGTGCCAGCAGCCCTAGGGGACAGGGGGCAGCGGTCTCCTACGAGCAGTACTTC	CASSPRGQGAAVSYEQYF
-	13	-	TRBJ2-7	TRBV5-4	TGTGCCAGCAGCTTTGGAGGGGTCCCCGAGCAGTACTTC	CASSFGGVPEQYF
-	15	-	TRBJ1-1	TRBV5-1	TGCGCCAGCAAAAAGGGGGTCAGGGGGAACACTGAAGCTTTCTTT	CASKKGVRGNTEAFF
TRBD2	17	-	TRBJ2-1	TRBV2	TGTGCCAGCAGTGGCGGGACTAGCGGACCAATATACAATGAGCAGTTCTTC	CASSGGTSGPIYNEQFF
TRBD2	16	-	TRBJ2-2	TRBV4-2	TGTGCCAGCAGCCAAGAGGGACTAGCGTTGACCGGGGAGCTGTTTTTT	CASSQEGLALTGELFF
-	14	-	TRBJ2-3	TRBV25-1	TGTGCCAGCAGTGACGTATTCCCCACAGATACGCAGTATTTT	CASSDVFPTDTQYF
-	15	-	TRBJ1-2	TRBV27	TGTGCCAGCAGTCCACTAGGCGGGGAGCGCTATGGCTACACCTTC	CASSPLGGERYGYTF
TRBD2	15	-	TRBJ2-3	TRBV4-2	TGTGCCAGCAGCCAGAGCGGGAGGGAGACAGATACGCAGTATTTT	CASSQSGRETDTQYF
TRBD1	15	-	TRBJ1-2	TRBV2	TGTGCCAGCAGTAGAATCAGGGGGTCTGACTATGGCTACACCTTC	CASSRIRGSDYGYTF
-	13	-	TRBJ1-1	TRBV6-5	TGTGCCAGCAGTCCACGGTCCATCATTGAAGCTTTCTTT	CASSPRSIIEAFF
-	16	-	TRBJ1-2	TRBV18	TGTGCCAGCTCACCACCGGTCAGCCCAGGTAGCTATGGCTACACCTTC	CASSPPVSPGSYGYTF
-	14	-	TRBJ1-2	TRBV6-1	TGTGCCAGCAGTGAATCGACTGTTAACTATGGCTACACCTTC	CASSESTVNYGYTF
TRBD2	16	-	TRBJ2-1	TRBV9	TGTGCCAGCAGCGGACGGGCAGCGGGACGGTACAATGAGCAGTTCTTC	CASSGRAAGRYNEQFF
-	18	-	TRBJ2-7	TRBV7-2	TGTGCCAGCAGCTTAGGGCCCCAACTTCCCGGGTTGGCCTACGAGCAGTACTTC	CASSLGPQLPGLAYEQYF
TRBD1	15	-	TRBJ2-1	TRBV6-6	TGTGCCAGCAGACTGGGACAGGGAAGTGACAATGAGCAGTTCTTC	CASRLGQGSDNEQFF
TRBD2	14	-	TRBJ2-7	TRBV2	TGTGCCAGCCTCACCCTAGCGGGAGGCTACGAGCAGTACTTC	CASLTLAGGYEQYF
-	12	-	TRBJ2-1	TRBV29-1	TGCAGCGCCACACTAGATTACAATGAGCAGTTCTTC	CSATLDYNEQFF
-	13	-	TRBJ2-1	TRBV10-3	TGTGCCATGACAAGCGGTTCCAACAATGAGCAGTTCTTC	CAMTSGSNNEQFF
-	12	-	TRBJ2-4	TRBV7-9	TGTGCCAGCAGCTCCGTCCAAAACATTCAGTACTTC	CASSSVQNIQYF
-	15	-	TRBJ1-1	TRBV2	TGTGCCAGCAGGAATTTGACAGGTGCGAACACTGAAGCTTTCTTT	CASRNLTGANTEAFF
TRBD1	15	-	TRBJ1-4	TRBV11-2	TGTGCCAGCAGCTTTGGTCAGGGGGCGCGAGAAAAACTGTTTTTT	CASSFGQGAREKLFF
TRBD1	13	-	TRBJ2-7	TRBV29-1	TGCAGCGCCCGGGACAGGGGGCTCCACGAGCAGTACTTC	CSARDRGLHEQYF
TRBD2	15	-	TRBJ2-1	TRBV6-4	TGTGCCAGCAGTGAGGTAGCGGGAGACGACAATGAGCAGTTCTTC	CASSEVAGDDNEQFF
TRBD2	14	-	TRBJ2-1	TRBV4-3	TGCGCCAGCAGCCACCGAGCGGGGATCAATGAGCAGTTCTTC	CASSHRAGINEQFF
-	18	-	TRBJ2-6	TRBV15	TGTGCCACCAGCCCCTCCCAGTCTAGTCACTCTGGGGCCAACGTCCTGACTTTC	CATSPSQSSHSGANVLTF
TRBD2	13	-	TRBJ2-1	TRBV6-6	TGTGCCAGCAGCCCCGGACTAGAAAATGAGCAGTTCTTC	CASSPGLENEQFF
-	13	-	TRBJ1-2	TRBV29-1	TGCAGCGTTGACGATGGACAGACAGATGGCTACACCTTC	CSVDDGQTDGYTF
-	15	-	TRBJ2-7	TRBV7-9	TGTGCCAGCAGCTCCCCTATTACGTTCGGGGACGAGCAGTACTTC	CASSSPITFGDEQYF
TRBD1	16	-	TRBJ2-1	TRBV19	TGTGCCAGTAGTACTCCTGGACAGGGGGCGTACAATGAGCAGTTCTTC	CASSTPGQGAYNEQFF
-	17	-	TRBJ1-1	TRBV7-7	TGTGCTAGCAGCTTAGTACCTGACGACAGCAAGAACACTGAAGCTTTCTTT	CASSLVPDDSKNTEAFF
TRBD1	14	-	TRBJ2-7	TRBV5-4	TGTGCCAGCAGCCCAGGACAGGGGTCCTACGAGCAGTACTTC	CASSPGQGSYEQYF
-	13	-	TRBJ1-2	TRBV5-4	TGTGCCAGCAGCAGTCCAGGGGTCCGTGGCTACACCTTC	CASSSPGVRGYTF
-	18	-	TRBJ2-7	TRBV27	TGTGCCAGCAGTCCATATGTCCAGCGACGCAATTACAACTACGAGCAGTACTTC	CASSPYVQRRNYNYEQYF
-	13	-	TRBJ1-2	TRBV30	TGTGCCTGGAGTCCTCAGGGGAACTATGGCTACACCTTC	CAWSPQGNYGYTF
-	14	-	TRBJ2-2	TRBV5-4	TGTGCCAGCAGCTTGCCCCAGCGCACCGGGGAGCTGTTTTTT	CASSLPQRTGELFF
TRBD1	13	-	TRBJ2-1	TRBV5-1	TGCGCCAGCAGCAGGGGGCCTGGCAATGAGCAGTTCTTC	CASSRGPGNEQFF
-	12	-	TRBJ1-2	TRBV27	TGTGCCAGCAGTTTAAAGGGGTATGGCTACACCTTC	CASSLKGYGYTF
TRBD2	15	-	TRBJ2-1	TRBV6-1	TGTGCCAGCAGTGATTCGGGACTAATATACAATGAGCAGTTCTTC	CASSDSGLIYNEQFF
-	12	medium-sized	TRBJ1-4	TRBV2	TGTGCCAGCCAGGAGGGGCCTGAAAAACTGTTTTTT	CASQEGPEKLFF